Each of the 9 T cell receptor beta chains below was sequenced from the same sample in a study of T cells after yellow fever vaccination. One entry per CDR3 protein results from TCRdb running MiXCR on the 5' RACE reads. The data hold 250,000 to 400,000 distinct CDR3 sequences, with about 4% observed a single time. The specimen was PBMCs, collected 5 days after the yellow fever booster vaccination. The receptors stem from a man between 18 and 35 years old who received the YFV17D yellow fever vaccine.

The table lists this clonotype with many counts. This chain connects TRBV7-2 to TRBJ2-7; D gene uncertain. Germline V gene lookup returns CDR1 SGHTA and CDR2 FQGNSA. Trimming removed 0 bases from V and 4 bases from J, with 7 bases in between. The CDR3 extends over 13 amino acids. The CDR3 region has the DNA TGTGCCAGCAGCTTAGCCAGAACTTACGAGCAGTACTTC. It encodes CASSLARTYEQYF.

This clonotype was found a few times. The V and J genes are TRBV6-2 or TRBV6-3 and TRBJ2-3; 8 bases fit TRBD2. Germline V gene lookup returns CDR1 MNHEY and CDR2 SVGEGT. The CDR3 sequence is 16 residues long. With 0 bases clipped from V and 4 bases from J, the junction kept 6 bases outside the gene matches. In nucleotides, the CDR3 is TGTGCCAGCAGTTACTCGGGAGCGGGGGCCTCAGATACGCAGTATTTT. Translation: CASSYSGAGASDTQYF.

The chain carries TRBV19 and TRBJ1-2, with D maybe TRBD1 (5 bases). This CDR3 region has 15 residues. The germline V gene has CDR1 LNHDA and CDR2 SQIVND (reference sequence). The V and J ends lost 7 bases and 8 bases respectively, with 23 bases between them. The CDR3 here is CASIRSAGRYEGYTF. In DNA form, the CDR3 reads TGTGCCAGTATTCGGTCCGCAGGGAGGTATGAGGGCTACACCTTC.

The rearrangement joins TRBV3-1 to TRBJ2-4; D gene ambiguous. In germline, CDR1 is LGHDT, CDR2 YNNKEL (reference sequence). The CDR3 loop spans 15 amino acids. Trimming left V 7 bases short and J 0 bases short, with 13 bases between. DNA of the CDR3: TGTGCCAGCAACGCATTTACCCTAGCCAAAAACATTCAGTACTTC. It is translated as CASNAFTLAKNIQYF.

In DNA form, the CDR3 reads TGCGCCAGCATCCCTTCGACCAGTAACACTGAAGCTTTCTTT. It encodes CASIPSTSNTEAFF. The chain is built from TRBV5-1 and TRBJ1-1; no reliable D call. The germline gives CDR1 SGHRS, CDR2 YFSETQ. The CDR3 is made up of 14 amino acids. V was clipped by 6 bases and J by 2 bases, with 14 bases between them.

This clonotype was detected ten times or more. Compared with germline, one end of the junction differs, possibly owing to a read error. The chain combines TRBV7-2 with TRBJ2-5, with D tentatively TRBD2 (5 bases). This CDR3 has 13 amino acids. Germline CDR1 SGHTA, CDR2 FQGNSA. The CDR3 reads CASSLVLDGPMHF. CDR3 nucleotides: TGTGCCAGCAGCTTAGTACTAGACGGGCCCATGCACTTC. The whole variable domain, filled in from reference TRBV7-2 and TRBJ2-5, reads GAGVSQSPSNKVTEKGKDVELRCDPISGHTALYWYRQSLGQGLEFLIYFQGNSAPDKSGLPSDRFSAERTGGSVSTLTIQRTQQEDSAVYLCASSLVLDGPMHFGPGTRLLVL.

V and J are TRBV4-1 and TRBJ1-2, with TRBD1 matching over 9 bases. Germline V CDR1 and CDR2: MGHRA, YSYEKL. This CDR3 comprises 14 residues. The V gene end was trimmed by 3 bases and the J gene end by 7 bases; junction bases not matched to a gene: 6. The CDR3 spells CASSHPGQGSGYTF. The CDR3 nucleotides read TGCGCCAGCAGCCACCCGGGACAGGGTAGTGGCTACACCTTC.

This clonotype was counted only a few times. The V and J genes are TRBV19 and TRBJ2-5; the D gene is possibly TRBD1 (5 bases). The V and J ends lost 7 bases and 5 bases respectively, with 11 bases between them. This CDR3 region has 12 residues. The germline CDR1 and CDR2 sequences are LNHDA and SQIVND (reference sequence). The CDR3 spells CASNRWGETQYF. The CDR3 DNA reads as TGTGCCAGTAATCGATGGGGCGAGACCCAGTACTTC.

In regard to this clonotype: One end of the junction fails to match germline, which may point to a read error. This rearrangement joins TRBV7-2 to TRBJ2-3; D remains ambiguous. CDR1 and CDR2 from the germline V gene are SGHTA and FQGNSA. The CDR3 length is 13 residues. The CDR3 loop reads CASSFSGPDKQYF. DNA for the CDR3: TGTGCCAGCAGCTTCTCCGGGCCAGATAAGCAGTATTTT.